This T cell receptor beta chain was recovered during a study of blood T cell repertoires in COVID-19. Turning to the study itself: Samples of COVID-19 (acute and convalescent) were obtained from the United States, Italy and Spain. PBMCs, B-cell-depleted T cells, or T cells were the source of the cDNA or gDNA that made up the material.

This clone turned up a few times. V shed 8 bases and J 6 bases; nucleotides not matched to a gene: 6. The CDR3 spans 13 residues. Germline V gene sequence: CDR1 SNHLY, CDR2 FYNNEI. Original processing methods: Nucleated cell counts were estimated from reference gene primer amplification. The protocol was immunoSEQ multiplex PCR, while the TCRdb copy is restricted to in-frame clones and leaves out a portion. V, J and clone size derive from that table, while D and trimming were established from the DNA sequence. Seen here are under 300,000 clones, 85% observed once, and the top ten hold about 14%. The sequence came from a human donor in a cohort sampled during active COVID-19. The specimen was peripheral blood. The genes are TRBV2 and TRBJ2-1; 8 bases agree with TRBD2. CDR3 nucleotide sequence: TGTGCCAGCCAACGGGAGGGCCTCAATGAGCAGTTCTTC. Its protein product is CASQREGLNEQFF. The whole variable domain, remainder taken from reference TRBV2 and TRBJ2-1, is EPEVTQTPSHQVTQMGQEVILRCVPISNHLYFYWYRQILGQKVEFLVSFYNNEISEKSEIFDDQFSVERPDGSNFTLKIRSTKLEDSAMYFCASQREGLNEQFFGPGTRLTVL.